The 15 T cell receptor beta chains below were found in one sample sequenced in a study of siplizumab effects on memory and regulatory T cells. Sequencing was performed with immunoSEQ multiplex PCR; in TCRdb, only in-frame clones are kept and a portion is missing. The sample lists 120,000 or so clones, roughly 92% seen once, with 1% to 1.5% in the top ten. The sequenced material came from CD4+ T cells sorted from blood. Receptors were obtained from a human donor in good health.

Only one count was recorded for this clone. CDR3 sequence reads: CASSRDEATDTQYF. The CDR3 DNA follows: TGCGCCAGCAGCCGGGACGAAGCCACAGATACGCAGTATTTT. The rearrangement uses TRBV5-1 and TRBJ2-3; D is possibly TRBD1 or TRBD2 (5 bases each). Germline V CDR1 and CDR2: SGHRS, YFSETQ. Deletions cut 4 bases from V and 2 bases from J, with 11 bases between. The CDR3 covers 14 residues.

In this sample, this clone turned up once. The chain employs TRBV7-9 and TRBJ2-5; 9 nucleotides agree with TRBD2. CDR1 and CDR2 (germline): SEHNR, FQNEAQ (reference sequence). Unmatched junction bases numbered 8, after V lost 4 bases and J lost 5 bases. The CDR3 is 15 residues long. CDR3 nucleotides: TGTGCCAGCAGCTATCCCGCGGGAGGGCCGGAGACCCAGTACTTC. It codes for CASSYPAGGPETQYF. Variable domain in full (rest from reference TRBV7-9 and TRBJ2-5): DTGVSQNPRHKITKRGQNVTFRCDPISEHNRLYWYRQTLGQGPEFLTYFQNEAQLEKSRLLSDRFSAERPKGSFSTLEIQRTEQGDSAMYLCASSYPAGGPETQYFGPGTRLLVL.

This clone was seen a single time. This rearrangement joins TRBV6-5 to TRBJ1-3; perhaps TRBD1 as D (6 bases). The germline V gene encodes CDR1 MNHEY and CDR2 SVGAGI. The V end was cut by 6 bases, the J end by 4 bases, with 16 bases between. The CDR3 runs 15 residues. Here the CDR3 reads CASRAEGGRGNTIYF. CDR3 DNA sequence: TGTGCCAGCAGGGCCGAGGGGGGAAGAGGAAACACCATATATTTT.

The chain links TRBV6-1 to TRBJ1-5; TRBD1 is a possible D gene (5 bases). V lost 3 bases to trimming and J lost 5 bases, with 17 bases between them. This CDR3 is built from 16 residues. The V gene's germline CDR1 is MNHNS and CDR2 SASEGT. The DNA of the CDR3 is TGTGCCAGCAGTGATTATGGGGGAGGGCTGGATCAGCCCCAGCATTTT. Its translation: CASSDYGGGLDQPQHF.

CDR3 loop: CASSRFTSGYTF. CDR3 DNA sequence: TGTGCCAGCAGTCGCTTTACCAGTGGCTACACCTTC. This chain links TRBV6-5 with TRBJ1-2; no clear D gene. The CDR3 contains 12 residues. V gave up 5 bases and J gave up 7 bases, with 11 bases separating them. Per germline, CDR1 MNHEY and CDR2 SVGAGI.

This chain joins TRBV4-1 and TRBJ2-1; 7 nucleotides line up with TRBD1. Germline V gives CDR1 MGHRA, CDR2 YSYEKL. V lost 0 bases, J lost 7 bases, and 9 bases stayed unmatched. This CDR3 contains 16 residues. CDR3 protein: CASSQERGPQGNEQFF. The DNA of the CDR3 is TGCGCCAGCAGCCAAGAAAGGGGGCCCCAGGGGAATGAGCAGTTCTTC.

The rearrangement links TRBV10-1 to TRBJ1-5; D is undetermined. In germline, CDR1 is WNHNN, CDR2 SYGVQD (reference sequence). V lost 2 bases, J lost 7 bases, and 9 bases lay in between. The CDR3 contains 13 residues. This CDR3 reads CASSETLSQPQHF. The CDR3 DNA is TGCGCCAGCAGTGAGACACTTTCGCAGCCCCAGCATTTT.

The chain couples TRBV5-8 to TRBJ1-5; 7 bases line up with TRBD1. V shed 4 bases and J 2 bases; nucleotides not matched to a gene: 15. The CDR3 totals 18 residues. CDR1 and CDR2 (germline): SGHTS, YDEGEE. CDR3 nucleotides: TGTGCCAGCAGCAGGGAGACAGGGTATAGTAGGGGCAATCAGCCCCAGCATTTT. Protein sequence: CASSRETGYSRGNQPQHF. Drawing the rest from reference TRBV5-8 and TRBJ1-5, the complete variable domain is EAGVTQSPTHLIKTRGQQATLRCSPISGHTSVYWYQQALGLGLQFLLWYDEGEERNRGNFPPRFSGRQFPNYSSELNVNALELEDSALYLCASSRETGYSRGNQPQHFGDGTRLSIL.

V usage is TRBV2 and J usage is TRBJ2-2; 8 nucleotides match TRBD2. The CDR3 spans 15 residues. J gave up 4 bases and V 4 bases, and 5 bases lay outside the gene matches. Germline CDR1 is SNHLY and CDR2 is FYNNEI. The CDR3 reads CASSVSGRGTGELFF. CDR3 bases: TGTGCCAGCAGTGTATCCGGGAGGGGCACCGGGGAGCTGTTTTTT.

The chain has TRBV6-5 and TRBJ2-3; TRBD1 is a possible D gene (6 bases). Between the trimmed V and J ends, which lost 6 bases and 1 base, there was a span of 11 bases. The CDR3 length is 14 residues. In germline, CDR1 is MNHEY, CDR2 SVGAGI. CDR3 loop: CASRPRQGTDTQYF. In nucleotides, the CDR3 is TGTGCCAGCAGACCAAGACAGGGCACAGATACGCAGTATTTT.

The chain has TRBV27 and TRBJ2-5, with a tentative D call TRBD1 (9 bases). The closer fit of TRBJ2-7 to the DNA end suggests the J call may be wrong. The CDR3 runs 14 residues. Germline-derived CDR1 and CDR2 are MNHEY and SMNVEV (reference sequence). CDR3: CARRGGTGRFEQYF. The CDR3, as DNA: TGTGCCAGACGGGGGGGGACAGGGCGGTTCGAGCAGTACTTC.

The chain links TRBV28 to TRBJ2-5, with 11 bases lining up with TRBD2. Unmatched junction bases numbered 9, after V lost 7 bases and J lost 2 bases. This CDR3 spans 16 amino acids. Germline CDR1 MDHEN, CDR2 SYDVKM. For the CDR3, the DNA is TGTGCCAGCACCCTCAGGGGGACTAGCGGACAAGAGACCCAGTACTTC. It is translated as CASTLRGTSGQETQYF.

The chain uses TRBV7-2 and TRBJ1-2; D possibly corresponds to TRBD1 (5 bases). This CDR3 has 15 amino acids. V lost 1 base, J lost 2 bases, and 11 bases lay in between. CDR1 SGHTA and CDR2 FQGNSA come from the germline V gene. The CDR3 coding sequence is TGTGCCAGCAGCTTAGAAGGGGTCGGGAACTATGGCTACACCTTC. It translates to CASSLEGVGNYGYTF.

This sequence joins TRBV13 and TRBJ2-7; the match to TRBD2 covers 13 bases. Germline values: CDR1 PRHDT, CDR2 FYEKMQ (reference sequence). This CDR3 region has 21 residues. V lost 1 base to trimming and J lost 2 bases; unmatched junction nucleotides: 17. The CDR3 sequence: CASSLVFQLAGGRFPPYEQYF. The DNA for the CDR3 is TGTGCCAGCAGCTTAGTATTCCAACTAGCGGGGGGGCGGTTCCCCCCCTACGAGCAGTACTTC.

Only a few counts were recorded for this clone. The chain couples TRBV6-5 to TRBJ2-7; D remains ambiguous. Trimming removed 0 bases from V and 3 bases from J, with 12 bases in between. CDR1 is MNHEY, CDR2 SVGAGI, per germline. This CDR3 has 15 amino acids. This chain's CDR3 is CASSYSSLGSYEQYF. The DNA for the CDR3 is TGTGCCAGCAGTTACTCGAGCCTCGGAAGCTACGAGCAGTACTTC.